This TCR beta chain derives from a study of blood T cell repertoires in COVID-19. V lost 2 bases, J lost 7 bases, and 10 bases stayed unmatched. The V gene's germline CDR1 is MNHEY and CDR2 SVGEGT. There are 16 residues in the CDR3. Only in-frame clones appear in the TCRdb table, and some are missing; sequencing was by immunoSEQ multiplex PCR. The top ten hold 10% to 15% of the sample, which has approximately 85,000 clones, roughly four fifths seen once. Sequences were obtained from peripheral blood. This sequence originates from a human donor in a cohort sampled during active COVID-19. J is TRBJ2-3 and V is TRBV6-2 or TRBV6-3; 9 positions agree with TRBD1. The CDR3 nucleotides are TGTGCCAGCAGTTACGCGGGGACAGGGTTGGCTCATACGCAGTATTTT. As protein: CASSYAGTGLAHTQYF.